Listed here is a single T cell receptor beta chain. What it binds is unknown. Data came from immunoSEQ multiplex PCR; TCRdb stores just in-frame clones and leaves some out. This sample has 75,000 to 100,000 clones, with roughly 90% found just once. The sample belongs to a study of T cell responses to AZD1222 COVID-19 vaccine. Second-dose schedules of about 4 or about 12 weeks were combined. Overall study results and limits: Baseline seropositivity occurred in only a handful of AZD1222 recipients. Clonal diversity was possibly underestimated; the donors were predominantly white British and more often female. Repertoire sampling was restricted to post-peak T cell response timepoints.

The sequencing used peripheral blood, collected 28 days after the second AZD1222 dose. The clonotype comes from an adult who received the AZD1222 COVID-19 vaccine.

The CDR3 loop reads CASSYSLGPNEKLFF. Written as DNA, the CDR3 is TGTGCCAGCAGTTACTCGTTGGGCCCTAATGAAAAACTGTTTTTT. This chain uses TRBV6-2 or TRBV6-3 with TRBJ1-4, with D uncertain. Germline lookup yields CDR1 MNHEY and CDR2 SVGEGT. Deletions cut 0 bases from V and 3 bases from J, with 8 bases between. The CDR3 is made up of 15 amino acids.